Here is one TCR beta chain with its context. Its antigen is still unknown. The ends were cut back, 4 bases at V and 5 bases at J, with 15 bases in the middle. CDR3 length equals 14 residues. Germline CDR1 reads LGHNA; CDR2 reads YSLEER. The study ran its PCR with 60 Vbeta and 13 Jbeta primers. Method: immunoSEQ multiplex PCR; TCRdb's copy keeps in-frame clones and lacks some. This table holds 100,000 to 150,000 clones, over 60% found once. The data belong to a study of cytomegalovirus exposure and HLA in healthy donors. Study overall: Early released data comprised some 91 million unique TCRs from HLA-typed donors. Whole-study findings and limits: Later findings reportedly placed an Asian-associated ancestry cluster below the roughly 670-donor mean for N-insertions.

The donors gave bone marrow, and they were healthy. The V and J genes are TRBV4-3 and TRBJ2-7; a possible D gene is TRBD2 (7 bases). The sequence was obtained from an older woman in good health and CMV-seropositive. The sample comprised PBMCs. This CDR3 reads CASSPLAGDNEQYF. In DNA form, the CDR3 reads TGCGCCAGCAGCCCGCTCGCGGGGGACAACGAGCAGTACTTC.